The rows below give T cell receptor beta chains drawn from one sample of a study of T cell responses to AZD1222 COVID-19 vaccine. Using immunoSEQ multiplex PCR, the repertoire was profiled, and TCRdb retains in-frame clones only, with some absent. The repertoire holds some 91,000 clones, roughly 89% seen once, with 2% to 3% in the top ten. This material consisted of peripheral blood, taken on day 0 of AZD1222 vaccination. These receptors came from an adult in good health. Each CDR3 is given with its conserved first and last residue. D genes are given only for firm matches. Some rows mark clone size as missing; the rest say once, few, many or name a class of expanded clone.

d_gene,j_gene,abundance,v_gene,CDR3nt,CDR3aa
TRBD1,TRBJ1-5,.,TRBV7-9,TGTGCCAGCAGCCAACAGGGGGCCAATCAGCCCCAGCATTTT,CASSQQGANQPQHF
TRBD1,TRBJ1-1,.,TRBV5-1,TGCGCCAGCAGCTTGCTCCCCGGGGGACAGAAGAACACTGAAGCTTTCTTT,CASSLLPGGQKNTEAFF
.,TRBJ1-3,.,TRBV5-1,TGCGCCAGCAGCTTGGAGCGGGGAGGAGGAAACACCATATATTTT,CASSLERGGGNTIYF
.,TRBJ1-1,.,TRBV13,TGTGCCAGCAGCTTAGGGGGGGCTGAAGCTTTCTTT,CASSLGGAEAFF
.,TRBJ2-1,.,TRBV19,TGTGCCAGTAGTATTGTCGGAGGGACCCTTAACAATGAGCAGTTCTTC,CASSIVGGTLNNEQFF
.,TRBJ1-5,few,TRBV7-9,TGTGCCAGCAGCTTAGACGGTTCCTCTCAGCCCCAGCATTTT,CASSLDGSSQPQHF
TRBD2,TRBJ2-1,.,TRBV12-5,TGTGCTAGTGGTTTGGAACTAACCGGGGGGATCTACAATGAGCAGTTCTTC,CASGLELTGGIYNEQFF
.,TRBJ1-2,.,TRBV19,TGTGCCAGTAGTACCGTCCTCGAGGGAGGCTACACCTTC,CASSTVLEGGYTF
.,TRBJ1-1,.,TRBV7-9,TGTGCCAGCAGCTTAATGGAGGACACTGAAGCTTTCTTT,CASSLMEDTEAFF
.,TRBJ1-6,once,TRBV9,TGTGCCAGCAGCGTACAGGCGAGCTCCTATAATTCACCCCTCCACTTT,CASSVQASSYNSPLHF
TRBD2,TRBJ2-1,.,TRBV29-1,TGCAGCGTTTTAAGACTAGCGGGGAGCTCCTACAATGAGCAGTTCTTC,CSVLRLAGSSYNEQFF
TRBD1,TRBJ1-5,.,TRBV10-2,TGCGCCAGTAAAACAGGGGGTGCGAGCAATCAGCCCCAGCATTTT,CASKTGGASNQPQHF
.,TRBJ1-1,.,TRBV12-3/TRBV12-4,TGTGCCAGCAGTGCCGGGATAAACACTGAAGCTTTCTTT,CASSAGINTEAFF
.,TRBJ1-4,.,TRBV9,TGTGCCAGCAGCGTAGACCAGGCTAATGAAAAACTGTTTTTT,CASSVDQANEKLFF
TRBD1,TRBJ1-6,.,TRBV19,TGTGCCAGTTCACAGGGGGCGCTTTCCTATAATTCACCCCTCCACTTT,CASSQGALSYNSPLHF
.,TRBJ1-2,.,TRBV18,TGTGCCAGCTCACCACCGTGGCAGGAGGGCTATGGCTACACCTTC,CASSPPWQEGYGYTF
.,TRBJ1-1,.,TRBV7-9,TGTGCCAGCAGCTTAGACTCAGAGCGGAACACTGAAGCTTTCTTT,CASSLDSERNTEAFF
TRBD2,TRBJ2-3,once,TRBV29-1,TGCAGCACGTCCGGGACTACCCACACAGATACGCAGTATTTT,CSTSGTTHTDTQYF
.,TRBJ1-5,.,TRBV2,TGTGCCAGCAGTGGGGGAAGGCTAGGCAATCAGCCCCAGCATTTT,CASSGGRLGNQPQHF
TRBD1,TRBJ1-2,.,TRBV6-5,TGTGCCAGCATACGAGGGGGCCGAGATGGCTACACCTTC,CASIRGGRDGYTF
TRBD1,TRBJ2-7,.,TRBV15,TGTGCCACCAGCAGAGATGGGGACAGGTCCTACGAGCAGTACTTC,CATSRDGDRSYEQYF
.,TRBJ2-7,.,TRBV12-1,TGTGCCAGCAGCTACGGGACCTGCTCCTACGAGCAGTACTTC,CASSYGTCSYEQYF
.,TRBJ1-5,once,TRBV28,TGTGCCAGCAGTTATGACAGAGATAGCAATCAGCCCCAGCATTTT,CASSYDRDSNQPQHF
.,TRBJ2-7,.,TRBV27,TGTGCCAGCAGTTTAGAGGGACGGGTATACGAGCAGTACTTC,CASSLEGRVYEQYF
.,TRBJ1-1,.,TRBV6-5,TGTGCCAGCAGTTACTTGGGGTCAGCTATGAACACTGAAGCTTTCTTT,CASSYLGSAMNTEAFF
TRBD2,TRBJ2-1,.,TRBV4-1,TGCGCCAGCAGCCAAGATTTTCGGCTAGCGGGATCCAATGAGCAGTTCTTC,CASSQDFRLAGSNEQFF
TRBD1,TRBJ1-1,.,TRBV5-4,TGTGCCAGCAGCTGGCCCGGGACAGGGGAGGCAGCTTTCTTT,CASSWPGTGEAAFF
TRBD2,TRBJ2-7,.,TRBV10-2,TGCGCCAGCAGTTTGCTAGCGGGAAGCTGGGGCGAGCAGTACTTC,CASSLLAGSWGEQYF